Below, one TCR beta chain is given with its context. Its cognate antigen is unknown. Using its own MiXCR run on the reads, TCRdb lists one record per CDR3 protein. The repertoire holds roughly 630,000 distinct CDR3 sequences, with roughly a quarter as singletons. The source of the sample is a study of T cell repertoires in cytomegalovirus infection. Regarding the study as a whole: Accumulated public TCR beta family frequency recognized individuals carrying CMV together with the relevant HLA.

The CDR3 has 17 amino acids. Trimming removed 0 bases from V and 0 bases from J, with 13 bases in between. Per germline, CDR1 LGHNA and CDR2 YNFKEQ. The sequence came from a human donor in good health (CMV status not recorded). Some clones in this sample may be carry-over from other donors' samples. Input material: CD8+ T cells from PBMCs. This chain uses TRBV4-2 with TRBJ2-3; D may be TRBD2 (5 bases). The CDR3 DNA reads TGTGCCAGCAGCCAAGATATGGTCGGGATAAGCACAGATACGCAGTATTTT. Translated, it gives CASSQDMVGISTDTQYF.